This TCR delta chain was recovered during a study of gamma-delta chains in newborns, infants, children. Study-wide background: Microbial exposure reportedly drives polyclonal innate γδ T cell expansion after birth.

Unmatched junction bases numbered 2, after V lost 0 bases and J lost 0 bases. The V gene's germline CDR1 is GEAIGNYY and CDR2 EKD. The CDR3 sequence is 19 residues long. By share of the sample, this clone is medium-sized (0.01 to 0.1%). TCRdb made new clone calls on the reads using CATT. Of more than 3,000 delta-chain clones listed, 4.3% are singletons. This sequence originates from a child who was a newborn, infant or young child, either healthy, febrile or measles-vaccinated (not recorded which). The sample consisted of blood. J is TRDJ3 and V is TRDV2; 12 positions agree with TRDD3. CDR3 loop: CACDTLGDTRSWDTRQMFF. DNA of the CDR3: TGTGCCTGTGACACCCTGGGGGATACGCGCTCCTGGGACACCCGACAGATGTTTTTC.